A selection of T cell receptor beta chains follows, all from one sample in a study of blood T cell repertoires in COVID-19. Here immunoSEQ multiplex PCR was the method, and the copy in TCRdb shows in-frame clones only, minus some. The sample has more than 90,000 clones, about 83% seen once. The sequencing input was peripheral blood. These receptors came from a man in his 70s with acute or convalescent COVID-19. CDR3s include the opening cysteine and the closing phenylalanine or tryptophan. Each record gives: V gene, D gene, clone size, J gene, CDR3 DNA, CDR3 protein. D genes are given only for firm matches. Rows give clone size only sometimes, using once, few, many, or a class for an expanded clone.

V: TRBV4-1
D: TRBD2
size: -
J: TRBJ2-3
DNA: TGCGCCAGCAGCCGGGGGGGACTAGCGGGAGGCGGCACAGATACGCAGTATTTT
CDR3: CASSRGGLAGGGTDTQYF

V: TRBV5-1
D: -
size: few
J: TRBJ1-3
DNA: TGCGCCAGCAGCTTGGACGCAGTAAGCGCTGGAAACACCATATATTTT
CDR3: CASSLDAVSAGNTIYF

V: TRBV29-1
D: TRBD2
size: -
J: TRBJ2-2
DNA: TGCAGCGCCCGACTAGCGGGAGGGCCGCTAACCGGGGAGCTGTTTTTT
CDR3: CSARLAGGPLTGELFF

V: TRBV6-1
D: TRBD1
size: -
J: TRBJ1-4
DNA: TGTGCCAGCAGTGCCTATGGACAGGTCGGATACCTCACAACTAATGAAAAACTGTTTTTT
CDR3: CASSAYGQVGYLTTNEKLFF

V: TRBV12-3/TRBV12-4
D: TRBD1
size: -
J: TRBJ1-2
DNA: TGTGCCAGCAGCCAGACAGGGGGCTATGGCTACACCTTC
CDR3: CASSQTGGYGYTF

V: TRBV2
D: -
size: once
J: TRBJ2-3
DNA: TGTGCCAGCAGTGCCCAGGGTTCCCCCACAGATACGCAGTATTTT
CDR3: CASSAQGSPTDTQYF

V: TRBV5-6
D: TRBD1
size: -
J: TRBJ2-7
DNA: TGTGCCAGCAGCTTCCGACAGGGCTCCGAGCAGTACTTC
CDR3: CASSFRQGSEQYF

V: TRBV2
D: TRBD2
size: few
J: TRBJ2-3
DNA: TGTGCCAGCAGCTCGACTAGCGGGAGCACAGATACGCAGTATTTT
CDR3: CASSSTSGSTDTQYF

V: TRBV4-1
D: TRBD1
size: few
J: TRBJ2-7
DNA: TGCGCCAGCAGCCAAGAAGGTCGGACAGGGTTAAGCTCCGAGCAGTACTTC
CDR3: CASSQEGRTGLSSEQYF

V: TRBV3-1/TRBV3-2
D: -
size: -
J: TRBJ1-2
DNA: TGTGCCAGCAGCCAGATAAGGACAGAAACTAAAGATGGCTACACCTTC
CDR3: CASSQIRTETKDGYTF

V: TRBV7-3
D: -
size: -
J: TRBJ1-6
DNA: TGTGCCAGCAGAGAGGGCGAGTATTCACCCCTCCACTTT
CDR3: CASREGEYSPLHF

V: TRBV6-1
D: TRBD1
size: -
J: TRBJ2-1
DNA: TGTGCCAGCAGTGCCCTGACAGGGGACAATGAGCAGTTCTTC
CDR3: CASSALTGDNEQFF

V: TRBV18
D: -
size: -
J: TRBJ2-7
DNA: TGTGCCAGCTCACCACTTAACTACGAGCAGTACTTC
CDR3: CASSPLNYEQYF

V: TRBV6-4
D: TRBD2
size: -
J: TRBJ2-1
DNA: TGTGCCAGCAGTGACCATAGCGGGGGGGCGGAGCAGTTCTTC
CDR3: CASSDHSGGAEQFF

V: TRBV24-1
D: TRBD1
size: -
J: TRBJ2-2
DNA: TGTGCCACCAGTGATTACAGGGGAGCCGGGGAGCTGTTTTTT
CDR3: CATSDYRGAGELFF

V: TRBV3-1/TRBV3-2
D: -
size: once
J: TRBJ2-3
DNA: TGTGCCAGCAGCCCATCCAGGGATAGCACAGATACGCAGTATTTT
CDR3: CASSPSRDSTDTQYF

V: TRBV7-8
D: -
size: -
J: TRBJ1-3
DNA: TGTGCCAGCAGCTTACCGGGGGGTCTTAGAGGAAACACCATATATTTT
CDR3: CASSLPGGLRGNTIYF

V: TRBV7-5
D: -
size: -
J: TRBJ2-2
DNA: TGTGCCAGAAGCTTCAGTAATGGTTCCGGGGAGCTGTTTTTT
CDR3: CARSFSNGSGELFF

V: TRBV28
D: -
size: -
J: TRBJ1-2
DNA: TGTGCCAGCAGGGGGGGAGGGGACTATGGCTACACCTTC
CDR3: CASRGGGDYGYTF

V: TRBV7-2
D: -
size: once
J: TRBJ1-5
DNA: TGTGCCAGCAGCTCCCGGGGAGCGCGTGGGAATCAGCCCCAGCATTTT
CDR3: CASSSRGARGNQPQHF